Shown below are 20 T cell receptor beta chains from a single sample sequenced in a study of long-term antiretroviral therapy in people with HIV. Samples were assayed with immunoSEQ v3.0 at survey level. The data were produced by immunoSEQ multiplex PCR, yet TCRdb's version contains in-frame clones alone and is incomplete. Altogether roughly 32,000 clones are present, 95% to 98% being singletons, with the ten largest covering around 1.8%. Sequencing was performed on unsorted PBMCs, taken 7.6 years after starting antiretroviral therapy. These receptors came from a man between 25 and 39 years old with HIV.

V usage is TRBV29-1 and J usage is TRBJ2-2, with D possibly being TRBD2 (5 bases). With 0 bases removed from V and 0 bases from J, the gap between germline ends came to 17 bases. Germline-derived CDR1 and CDR2 are SQVTM and ANQGSEA. This CDR3 comprises 18 residues. CDR3 in DNA: TGCAGCGTTGAAGATCCGGCTAGCATAACTACGAACACCGGGGAGCTGTTTTTT. It translates to CSVEDPASITTNTGELFF.

This clone appeared once. J is TRBJ2-2 and V is TRBV29-1, with D perhaps TRBD2 (6 bases). CDR1 is SQVTM, CDR2 ANQGSEA, per germline. The V end was cut by 4 bases, the J end by 2 bases, with 11 bases between. The CDR3 totals 14 residues. CDR3 in DNA: TGCAGCGTTGTCGGGGCGGGAAACACCGGGGAGCTGTTTTTT. Its translation is CSVVGAGNTGELFF.

This clone was picked up one time. The chain employs TRBV5-1 and TRBJ2-1; 9 bases map to TRBD2. J gave up 6 bases and V 3 bases, and 4 bases lay outside the gene matches. Per the germline V gene, CDR1 is SGHRS and CDR2 is YFSETQ. This CDR3 is 14 amino acids long. CDR3 amino acids: CASSWGGGANEQFF. The CDR3 bases are TGCGCCAGCAGCTGGGGCGGGGGGGCCAATGAGCAGTTCTTC.

Here the CDR3 reads CASSLGPSTEAFF. The CDR3 region has the DNA TGTGCCAGCAGCTTGGGGCCTAGCACTGAAGCTTTCTTT. The J gene is TRBJ1-1, the V gene TRBV5-5; unclear D gene. The ends were cut back, 0 bases at V and 4 bases at J, with 7 bases in the middle. Germline V gene data show CDR1 as SGHKS and CDR2 as YYEKEE (reference sequence). The CDR3 extends over 13 amino acids. Full variable domain (rest looked up from reference TRBV5-5 and TRBJ1-1): DAGVTQSPTHLIKTRGQQVTLRCSPISGHKSVSWYQQVLGQGPQFIFQYYEKEERGRGNFPDRFSARQFPNYSSELNVNALLLGDSALYLCASSLGPSTEAFFGQGTRLTVV.

This chain joins TRBV28 and TRBJ2-5, with 10 bases aligning to TRBD2. CDR3 size: 15 residues. Germline trimming cut 8 bases from V and 8 bases from J; bases unmatched to any gene: 14. In germline, CDR1 is MDHEN, CDR2 SYDVKM. The CDR3 spells CASLAPSGSRFTQYF. The CDR3, as DNA: TGTGCCAGCCTAGCGCCTAGCGGGAGTCGGTTTACCCAGTACTTC.

This chain uses TRBV11-1 with TRBJ2-3; D not resolved. With 3 bases removed from V and 1 base from J, the gap between germline ends came to 5 bases. Germline CDR1 and CDR2: SGHAT and FQDESV (reference sequence). This CDR3 is 13 amino acids long. The DNA for the CDR3 is TGTGCCAGCAGCTTTCTCCGCACAGATACGCAGTATTTT. It encodes CASSFLRTDTQYF. The whole variable domain, filled in from reference TRBV11-1 and TRBJ2-3, reads EAEVAQSPRYKITEKSQAVAFWCDPISGHATLYWYRQILGQGPELLVQFQDESVVDDSQLPKDRFSAERLKGVDSTLKIQPAELGDSAMYLCASSFLRTDTQYFGPGTRLTVL.

For the CDR3, the DNA is TGTGCCAGCAGTGGCTCCGGGTCGTTCTACGAGCAGTACTTC. Its protein is CASSGSGSFYEQYF. V usage is TRBV6-1 and J usage is TRBJ2-7; D not certain. Germline V CDR1 and CDR2: MNHNS, SASEGT. The V end was cut by 4 bases, the J end by 3 bases, with 13 bases between. CDR3 length equals 14 residues.

The count of this clone is one. V is TRBV2 and J is TRBJ1-3; perhaps TRBD1 as D (6 bases). V shed 2 bases and J shed 2 bases, with 10 bases lying between them. Germline lookup yields CDR1 SNHLY and CDR2 FYNNEI. There are 15 residues in the CDR3. Here the CDR3 DNA reads TGTGCCAGCAGTGAAATGGGGGCGCCTGGAAACACCATATATTTT. It codes for CASSEMGAPGNTIYF. Filled out from reference TRBV2 and TRBJ1-3, the complete variable domain reads EPEVTQTPSHQVTQMGQEVILRCVPISNHLYFYWYRQILGQKVEFLVSFYNNEISEKSEIFDDQFSVERPDGSNFTLKIRSTKLEDSAMYFCASSEMGAPGNTIYFGEGSWLTVV.

This rearrangement joins TRBV19 to TRBJ1-2; no clear D gene. Germline V CDR1 and CDR2: LNHDA, SQIVND (reference sequence). The CDR3 covers 15 residues. The ends were cut back, 4 bases at V and 0 bases at J, with 12 bases in the middle. This CDR3 reads CASSKAHVSNYGYTF. CDR3 DNA sequence: TGTGCCAGTAGTAAGGCGCACGTTTCTAACTATGGCTACACCTTC. Based on the CDR3 plus reference TRBV19 and TRBJ1-2, the full variable domain is DGGITQSPKYLFRKEGQNVTLSCEQNLNHDAMYWYRQDPGQGLRLIYYSQIVNDFQKGDIAEGYSVSREKKESFPLTVTSAQKNPTAFYLCASSKAHVSNYGYTFGSGTRLTVV.

This chain joins TRBV7-8 and TRBJ1-2; TRBD1 might be the D (6 bases). Trimming removed 1 base from V and 2 bases from J, with 23 bases in between. Germline V gene sequence: CDR1 SGHVS, CDR2 FQNEAQ. This CDR3 spans 19 amino acids. The DNA of the CDR3 is TGTGCCAGCAGCTTAGTACGCGGTGGTGGGGGGCCTCTCAACTATGGCTACACCTTC. Protein product: CASSLVRGGGGPLNYGYTF.

V gene TRBV27 combines with J gene TRBJ2-2; D not resolved. CDR1 is MNHEY and CDR2 is SMNVEV in the germline V gene (reference sequence). The CDR3 consists of 14 residues. Trimming removed 0 bases at V and 3 bases at J, with 5 bases between. The CDR3 loop reads CASSLSRHTGELFF. The CDR3 DNA reads as TGTGCCAGCAGTTTATCGAGACACACCGGGGAGCTGTTTTTT.

The V gene is TRBV6-6, the J gene TRBJ1-2; TRBD1 agrees at 8 bases. Germline V CDR1 and CDR2: MNHNY, SVGAGI (reference sequence). The J segment lost 6 bases and the V segment lost 4 bases, leaving 4 bases of the junction unmatched. The CDR3 totals 13 residues. CDR3 sequence (DNA): TGTGCCAGCAGTTTACCACAGGGGGATGGCTACACCTTC. It translates to CASSLPQGDGYTF.

The count of this clone is one. The V and J genes are TRBV19 and TRBJ2-3; the D is unclear. The CDR3 extends over 13 amino acids. V shed 8 bases and J shed 2 bases, with 11 bases lying between them. Germline V gives CDR1 LNHDA, CDR2 SQIVND (reference sequence). CDR3 protein: CASALTYTDTQYF. For the CDR3, the DNA is TGTGCCAGTGCTTTGACGTACACAGATACGCAGTATTTT.

A single count supports this clone. The chain carries TRBV2 and TRBJ2-6; D gene unclear. Per germline, CDR1 SNHLY and CDR2 FYNNEI. The CDR3 has 16 residues. Trimming shortened V by 3 bases and J by 0 bases, and 9 bases separated the two germline ends. CDR3 DNA: TGTGCCAGCAGTGATTCTAAGGGCTCTGGGGCCAACGTCCTGACTTTC. Translated: CASSDSKGSGANVLTF.

The chain carries TRBV27 and TRBJ2-3; possible D gene TRBD2, 5 bases. Between the trimmed V and J ends, which lost 6 bases and 4 bases, there was a span of 11 bases. Germline lookup yields CDR1 MNHEY and CDR2 SMNVEV (reference sequence). CDR3 length equals 13 residues. CDR3 DNA: TGTGCCAGCAGCCCCCTAGCACCAGATACGCAGTATTTT. Its translation: CASSPLAPDTQYF.

This sequence joins TRBV6-5 and TRBJ1-4; D possibly corresponds to TRBD1 (5 bases). The germline CDR1 and CDR2 sequences are MNHEY and SVGAGI. The CDR3 contains 14 residues. V shed 0 bases and J shed 8 bases, with 10 bases lying between them. The CDR3 bases are TGTGCCAGCAGTTACTCCCGCAGGGACGAAAAACTGTTTTTT. Its protein product is CASSYSRRDEKLFF.

The genes are TRBV4-2 and TRBJ2-7; 8 bases agree with TRBD1. The CDR3 consists of 14 residues. V shed 1 base, J shed 3 bases, and the junction held 2 bases outside the gene matches. Germline CDR1 reads LGHNA; CDR2 reads YNFKEQ. The CDR3 DNA is TGTGCCAGCAGCCAAGGACAGGGGAGCTACGAGCAGTACTTC. Translation gives CASSQGQGSYEQYF.

This chain links TRBV19 with TRBJ1-2, with D tentatively TRBD1 (6 bases). Looked up from germline, CDR1 is LNHDA and CDR2 is SQIVND (reference sequence). The CDR3 totals 15 residues. Trimming removed 7 bases from V and 7 bases from J, with 22 bases in between. The CDR3 DNA follows: TGTGCCAGTAACTACCCTCTGGGACGAGGGGGTGGCTACACCTTC. It encodes CASNYPLGRGGGYTF.

The chain recombines TRBV7-2 with TRBJ1-1; D unclear. With 4 bases removed from V and 0 bases from J, the gap between germline ends came to 18 bases. The CDR3 totals 17 residues. The germline V gene has CDR1 SGHTA and CDR2 FQGNSA. This chain's CDR3 is CASSYALVGSLNTEAFF. DNA of the CDR3: TGTGCCAGCAGCTACGCGCTCGTAGGCTCCTTGAACACTGAAGCTTTCTTT.

V is TRBV27 and J is TRBJ1-1; perhaps TRBD1 as D (5 bases). Between the trimmed V and J ends, which lost 5 bases and 4 bases, there was a span of 11 bases. CDR1 is MNHEY and CDR2 is SMNVEV in the germline V gene (reference sequence). The CDR3 is made up of 13 amino acids. In DNA, the CDR3 is TGTGCCAGCAGTCTCCGACAGAGCACTGAAGCTTTCTTT. It yields the protein CASSLRQSTEAFF.